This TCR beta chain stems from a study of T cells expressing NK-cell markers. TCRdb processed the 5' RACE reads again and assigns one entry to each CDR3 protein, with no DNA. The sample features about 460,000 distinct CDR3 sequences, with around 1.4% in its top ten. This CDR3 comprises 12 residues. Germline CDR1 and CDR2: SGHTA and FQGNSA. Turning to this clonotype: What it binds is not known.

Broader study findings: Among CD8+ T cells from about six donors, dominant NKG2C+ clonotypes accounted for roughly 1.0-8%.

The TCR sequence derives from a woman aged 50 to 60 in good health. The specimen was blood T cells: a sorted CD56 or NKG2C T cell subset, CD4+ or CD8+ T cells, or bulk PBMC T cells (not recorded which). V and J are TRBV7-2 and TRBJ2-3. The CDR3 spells CASSYRADTQYF.